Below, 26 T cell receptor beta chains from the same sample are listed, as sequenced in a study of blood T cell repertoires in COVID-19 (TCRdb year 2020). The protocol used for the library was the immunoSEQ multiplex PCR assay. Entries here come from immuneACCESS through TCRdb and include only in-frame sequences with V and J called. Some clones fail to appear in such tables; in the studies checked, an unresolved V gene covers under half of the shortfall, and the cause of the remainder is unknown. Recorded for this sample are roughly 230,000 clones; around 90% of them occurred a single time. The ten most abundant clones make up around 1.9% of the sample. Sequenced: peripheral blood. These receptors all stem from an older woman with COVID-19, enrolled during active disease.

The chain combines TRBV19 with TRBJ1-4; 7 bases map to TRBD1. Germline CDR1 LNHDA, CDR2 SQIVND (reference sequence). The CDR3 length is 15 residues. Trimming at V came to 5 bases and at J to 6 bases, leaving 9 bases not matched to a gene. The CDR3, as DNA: TGTGCCAGTAGTGAGCCCCGAGGGACAGATGAAAAACTGTTTTTT. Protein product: CASSEPRGTDEKLFF.

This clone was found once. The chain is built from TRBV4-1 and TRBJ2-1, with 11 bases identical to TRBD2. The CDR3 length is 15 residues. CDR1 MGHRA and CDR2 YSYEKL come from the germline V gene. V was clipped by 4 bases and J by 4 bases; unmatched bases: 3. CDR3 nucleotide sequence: TGCGCCAGCAGCCTATTAGCGGGGGGGTACAATGAGCAGTTCTTC. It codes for CASSLLAGGYNEQFF.

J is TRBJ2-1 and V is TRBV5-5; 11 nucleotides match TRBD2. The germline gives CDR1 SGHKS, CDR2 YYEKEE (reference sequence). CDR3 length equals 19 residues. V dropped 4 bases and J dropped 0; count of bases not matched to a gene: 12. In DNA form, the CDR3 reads TGTGCCAGCAGCCCGCGGCTAGCGGGGGGAACTAGCTCCTACAATGAGCAGTTCTTC. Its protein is CASSPRLAGGTSSYNEQFF.

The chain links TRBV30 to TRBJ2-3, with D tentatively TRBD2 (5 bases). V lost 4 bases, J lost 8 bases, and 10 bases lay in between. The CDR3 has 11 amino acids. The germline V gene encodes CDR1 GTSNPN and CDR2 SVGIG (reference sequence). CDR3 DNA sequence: TGTGCCTGGACTGGAGGTGGTACGCAGTATTTT. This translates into CAWTGGGTQYF.

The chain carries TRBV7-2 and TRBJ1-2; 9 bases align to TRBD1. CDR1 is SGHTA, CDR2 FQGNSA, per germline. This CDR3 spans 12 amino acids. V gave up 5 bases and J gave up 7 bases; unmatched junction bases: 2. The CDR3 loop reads CASSVTGGGYTF. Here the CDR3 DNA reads TGTGCCAGCAGCGTGACAGGGGGTGGCTACACCTTC.

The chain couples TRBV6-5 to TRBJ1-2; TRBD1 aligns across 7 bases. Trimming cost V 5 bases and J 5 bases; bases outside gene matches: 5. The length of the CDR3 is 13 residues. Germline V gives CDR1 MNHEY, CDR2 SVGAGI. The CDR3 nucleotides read TGTGCCAGCAGTCAGGGGGGATGGTATGGCTACACCTTC. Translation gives CASSQGGWYGYTF.

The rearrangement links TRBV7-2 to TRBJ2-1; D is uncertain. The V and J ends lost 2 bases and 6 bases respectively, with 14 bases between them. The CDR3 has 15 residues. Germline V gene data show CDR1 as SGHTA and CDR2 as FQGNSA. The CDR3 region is CASSLSTHTANEQFF. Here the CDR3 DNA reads TGTGCCAGCAGCTTATCGACACACACGGCCAATGAGCAGTTCTTC.

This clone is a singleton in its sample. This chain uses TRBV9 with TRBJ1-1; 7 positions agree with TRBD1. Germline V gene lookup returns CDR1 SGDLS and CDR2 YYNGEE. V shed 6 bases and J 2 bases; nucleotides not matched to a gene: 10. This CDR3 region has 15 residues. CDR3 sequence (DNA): TGTGCCAGCACCGCCCAGACAGGGATTAACACTGAAGCTTTCTTT. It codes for CASTAQTGINTEAFF.

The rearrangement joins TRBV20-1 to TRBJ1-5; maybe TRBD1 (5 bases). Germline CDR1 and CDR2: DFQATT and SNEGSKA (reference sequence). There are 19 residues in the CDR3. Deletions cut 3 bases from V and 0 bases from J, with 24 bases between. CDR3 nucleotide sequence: TGCAGTGCTAGTACCCCGGGAAACCTGGGGGGTTATAGCAATCAGCCCCAGCATTTT. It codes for CSASTPGNLGGYSNQPQHF.

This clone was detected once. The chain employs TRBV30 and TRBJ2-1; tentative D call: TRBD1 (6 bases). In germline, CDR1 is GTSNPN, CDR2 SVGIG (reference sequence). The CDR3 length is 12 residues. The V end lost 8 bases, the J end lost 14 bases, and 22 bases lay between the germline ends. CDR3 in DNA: TGTGCCGCATCAAACTCTAGAGGGGGAGAGTTCTTC. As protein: CAASNSRGGEFF.

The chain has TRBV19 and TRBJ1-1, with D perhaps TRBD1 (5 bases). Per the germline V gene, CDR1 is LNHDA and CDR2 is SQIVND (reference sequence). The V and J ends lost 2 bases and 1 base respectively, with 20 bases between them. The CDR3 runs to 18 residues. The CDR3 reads CASSITEVAGKWNTEAFF. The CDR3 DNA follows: TGTGCCAGTAGTATAACAGAAGTGGCAGGGAAATGGAACACTGAAGCTTTCTTT. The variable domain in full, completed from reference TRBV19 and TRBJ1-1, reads DGGITQSPKYLFRKEGQNVTLSCEQNLNHDAMYWYRQDPGQGLRLIYYSQIVNDFQKGDIAEGYSVSREKKESFPLTVTSAQKNPTAFYLCASSITEVAGKWNTEAFFGQGTRLTVV.

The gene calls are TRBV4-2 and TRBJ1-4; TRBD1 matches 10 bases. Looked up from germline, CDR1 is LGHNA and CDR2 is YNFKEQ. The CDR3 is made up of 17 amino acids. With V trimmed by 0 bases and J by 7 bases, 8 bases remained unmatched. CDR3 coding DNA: TGTGCCAGCAGCCAAGATTGGGTCGGGGACAGGGGTGAAAAACTGTTTTTT. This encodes CASSQDWVGDRGEKLFF.

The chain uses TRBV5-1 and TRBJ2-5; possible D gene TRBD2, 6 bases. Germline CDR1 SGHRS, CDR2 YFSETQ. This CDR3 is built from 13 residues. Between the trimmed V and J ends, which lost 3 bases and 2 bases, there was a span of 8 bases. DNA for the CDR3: TGCGCCAGCAGCTCCGGGACTCAAGAGACCCAGTACTTC. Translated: CASSSGTQETQYF. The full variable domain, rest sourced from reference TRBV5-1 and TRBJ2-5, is KAGVTQTPRYLIKTRGQQVTLSCSPISGHRSVSWYQQTPGQGLQFLFEYFSETQRNKGNFPGRFSGRQFSNSRSEMNVSTLELGDSALYLCASSSGTQETQYFGPGTRLLVL.

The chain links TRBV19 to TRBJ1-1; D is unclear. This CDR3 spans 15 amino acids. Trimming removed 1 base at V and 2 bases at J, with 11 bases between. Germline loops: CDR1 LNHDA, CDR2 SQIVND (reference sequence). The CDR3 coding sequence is TGTGCCAGTAGTATAGTATCCGGGGATAACACTGAAGCTTTCTTT. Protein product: CASSIVSGDNTEAFF. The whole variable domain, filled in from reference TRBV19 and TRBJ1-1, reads DGGITQSPKYLFRKEGQNVTLSCEQNLNHDAMYWYRQDPGQGLRLIYYSQIVNDFQKGDIAEGYSVSREKKESFPLTVTSAQKNPTAFYLCASSIVSGDNTEAFFGQGTRLTVV.

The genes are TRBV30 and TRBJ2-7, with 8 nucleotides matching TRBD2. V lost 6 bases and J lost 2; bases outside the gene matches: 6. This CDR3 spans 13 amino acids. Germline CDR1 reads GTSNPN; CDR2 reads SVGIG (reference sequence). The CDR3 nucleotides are TGTGCCTGCCTCGGGGGGGTGACCTACGAGCAGTACTTC. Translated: CACLGGVTYEQYF.

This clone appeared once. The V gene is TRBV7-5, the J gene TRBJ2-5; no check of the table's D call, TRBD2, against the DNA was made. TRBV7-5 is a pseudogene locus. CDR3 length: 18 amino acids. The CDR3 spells CARSSRLAGVNLFETQYF. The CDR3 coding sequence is TGTGCCAGAAGCTCCCGACTAGCGGGGGTTAACCTATTCGAGACCCAGTACTTC.

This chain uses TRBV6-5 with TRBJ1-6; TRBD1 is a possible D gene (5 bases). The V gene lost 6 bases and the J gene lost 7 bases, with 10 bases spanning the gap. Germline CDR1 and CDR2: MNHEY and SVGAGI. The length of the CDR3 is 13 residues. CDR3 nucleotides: TGTGCCAGCAGCAGGGCCGAGAATTCACCCCTCCACTTT. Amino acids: CASSRAENSPLHF.

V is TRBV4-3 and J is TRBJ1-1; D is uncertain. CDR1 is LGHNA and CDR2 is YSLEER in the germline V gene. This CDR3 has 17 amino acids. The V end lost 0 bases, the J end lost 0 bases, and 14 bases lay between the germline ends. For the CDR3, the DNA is TGCGCCAGCAGCCAAGATCCCTTCGGGAGCATGAACACTGAAGCTTTCTTT. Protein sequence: CASSQDPFGSMNTEAFF.

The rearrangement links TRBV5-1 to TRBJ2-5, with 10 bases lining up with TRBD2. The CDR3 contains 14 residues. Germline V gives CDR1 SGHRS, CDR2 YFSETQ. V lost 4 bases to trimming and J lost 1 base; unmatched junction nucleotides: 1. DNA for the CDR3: TGCGCCAGCAGCCAGCGGGGGGGCCAAGAGACCCAGTACTTC. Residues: CASSQRGGQETQYF.

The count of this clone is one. CDR3 residues: CASSADIAYEQYF. The CDR3 DNA reads as TGTGCCAGCAGCGCGGACATAGCCTACGAGCAGTACTTC. The V and J genes are TRBV5-5 and TRBJ2-7; the D gene is possibly TRBD1 (5 bases). CDR3 size: 13 residues. The germline V and J ends were trimmed by 4 bases and 2 bases, with 10 bases remaining between them. Germline CDR1 is SGHKS and CDR2 is YYEKEE (reference sequence). The complete variable domain, with remaining parts taken from reference TRBV5-5 and TRBJ2-7, reads DAGVTQSPTHLIKTRGQQVTLRCSPISGHKSVSWYQQVLGQGPQFIFQYYEKEERGRGNFPDRFSARQFPNYSSELNVNALLLGDSALYLCASSADIAYEQYFGPGTRLTVT.

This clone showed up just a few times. CDR3 nucleotide sequence: TGTGCCAGCAGTGAAAGGAGGGGACAGTTGGACTCCTATAATTCACCCCTCCACTTT. Translating gives CASSERRGQLDSYNSPLHF. The chain couples TRBV6-1 to TRBJ1-6; 7 nucleotides align to TRBD1. V was clipped by 2 bases and J by 0 bases; unmatched bases: 10. This CDR3 is 19 amino acids long. Germline V CDR1 and CDR2: MNHNS, SASEGT.

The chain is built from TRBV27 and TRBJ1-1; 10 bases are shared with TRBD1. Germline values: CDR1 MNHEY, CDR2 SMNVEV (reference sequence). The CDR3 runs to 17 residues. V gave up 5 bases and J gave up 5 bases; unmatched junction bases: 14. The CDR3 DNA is TGTGCCAGCAGTCTCCTTCCTCCGGGACAGGGGTTTACTGAAGCTTTCTTT. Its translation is CASSLLPPGQGFTEAFF.

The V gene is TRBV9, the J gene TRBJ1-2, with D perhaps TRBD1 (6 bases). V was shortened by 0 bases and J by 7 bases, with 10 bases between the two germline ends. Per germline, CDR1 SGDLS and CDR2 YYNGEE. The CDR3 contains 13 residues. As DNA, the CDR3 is TGTGCCAGCAGCGTAGCAGGGGCGAGTGGCTACACCTTC. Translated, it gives CASSVAGASGYTF.

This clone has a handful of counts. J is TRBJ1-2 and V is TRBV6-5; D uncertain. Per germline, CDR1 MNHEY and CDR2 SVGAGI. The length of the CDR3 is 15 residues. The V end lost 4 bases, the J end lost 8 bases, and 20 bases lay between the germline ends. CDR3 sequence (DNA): TGTGCCAGCAGTTTCAGCGGAGGGAAAGTGGGGGGCTACACCTTC. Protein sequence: CASSFSGGKVGGYTF.

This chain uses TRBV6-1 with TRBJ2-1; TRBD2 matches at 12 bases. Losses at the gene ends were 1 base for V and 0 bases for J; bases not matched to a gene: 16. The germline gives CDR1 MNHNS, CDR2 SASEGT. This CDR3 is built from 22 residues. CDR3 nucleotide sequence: TGTGCCAGCAGTGAAGAGATTCGTGGCGGACTAGCGGGGCGTCGCTCCTACAATGAGCAGTTCTTC. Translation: CASSEEIRGGLAGRRSYNEQFF.

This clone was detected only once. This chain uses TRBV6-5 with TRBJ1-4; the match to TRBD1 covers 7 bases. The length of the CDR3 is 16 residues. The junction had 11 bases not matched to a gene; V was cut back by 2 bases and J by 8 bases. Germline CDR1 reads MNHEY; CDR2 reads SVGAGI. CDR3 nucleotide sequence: TGTGCCAGCAGTTACACCCAGACAGGGAAGGGGGAAAAACTGTTTTTT. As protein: CASSYTQTGKGEKLFF.